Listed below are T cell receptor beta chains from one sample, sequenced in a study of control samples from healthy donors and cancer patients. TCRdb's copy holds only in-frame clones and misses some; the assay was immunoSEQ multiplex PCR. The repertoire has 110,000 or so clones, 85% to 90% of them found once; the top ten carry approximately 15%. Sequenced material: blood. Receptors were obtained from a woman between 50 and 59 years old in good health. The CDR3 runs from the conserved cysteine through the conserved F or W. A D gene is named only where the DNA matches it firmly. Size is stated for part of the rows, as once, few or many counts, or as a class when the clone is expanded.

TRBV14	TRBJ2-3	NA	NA	TGTGCCAGCAGCCAAGGCCGGGTCTTGGGGGATACGCAGTATTTT	CASSQGRVLGDTQYF
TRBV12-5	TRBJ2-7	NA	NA	TGTGCTAGTGGCCCCATCGGGACAACCTACGAGCAGTACTTC	CASGPIGTTYEQYF
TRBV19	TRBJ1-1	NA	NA	TGTGCCAGTAGTGTCGGACAGACCACTGAAGCTTTCTTT	CASSVGQTTEAFF
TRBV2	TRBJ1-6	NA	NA	TGTGCCAGCAGTGATCGAGACCGATATTCACCCCTCCACTTT	CASSDRDRYSPLHF
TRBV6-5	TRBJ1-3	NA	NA	TGTGCCAGCAGGCGGACGCGCGACTCTGGAAACACCATATATTTT	CASRRTRDSGNTIYF
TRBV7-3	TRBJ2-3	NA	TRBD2	TGTGCCAGCAGCCCACGGACTAGCGGGAGCGGCACAGATACGCAGTATTTT	CASSPRTSGSGTDTQYF
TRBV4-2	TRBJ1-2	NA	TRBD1	TGTGCCAGCAGCCAAGATGGAGAGGGGGCGACCTCCTATGGCTACACCTTC	CASSQDGEGATSYGYTF
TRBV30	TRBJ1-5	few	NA	TGTGCCTGGACCTCGGGACCGAATCAGCCCCAGCATTTT	CAWTSGPNQPQHF
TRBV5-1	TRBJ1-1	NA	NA	TGCGCCAGCACCTCCCGTTCGGTGAACACTGAAGCTTTCTTT	CASTSRSVNTEAFF
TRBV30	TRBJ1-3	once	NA	TGTGCCTGGGGGGGGTCTTTCTCTGGAAACACCATATATTTT	CAWGGSFSGNTIYF
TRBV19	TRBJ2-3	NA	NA	TGTGCCAGTAGTATTGAGGACTCACTTAGCACAGATACGCAGTATTTT	CASSIEDSLSTDTQYF
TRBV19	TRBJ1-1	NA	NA	TGTGCCAGTAGTATAGAAGTTGTTAAAACGAACACTGAAGCTTTCTTT	CASSIEVVKTNTEAFF
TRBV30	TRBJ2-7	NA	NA	TGTGCCTGGGCCGGGACACACTACGAGCAGTACTTC	CAWAGTHYEQYF
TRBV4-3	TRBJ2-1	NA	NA	TGCGCCAGCAGCCAAGTTTCGGGGGCGGGAAACTTCTACAATGAGCAGTTCTTC	CASSQVSGAGNFYNEQFF
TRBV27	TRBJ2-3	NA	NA	TGTGCCAGCAGTTTCCGAATAACCCTTAGCACAGATACGCAGTATTTT	CASSFRITLSTDTQYF
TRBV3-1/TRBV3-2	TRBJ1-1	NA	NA	TGTGCCAGCAGCCAGGCCCTTGACTGGGTCAGGGCGAACACTGAAGCTTTCTTT	CASSQALDWVRANTEAFF